This TCR beta chain stems from a study of OX40 agonist ivuxolimab in advanced cancers. Assay used: immunoSEQ multiplex PCR; TCRdb lists only in-frame clones, some missing. The sample carries about 51,000 clones, roughly 90% recorded once. The CDR3 has 17 residues. In germline, CDR1 is SQVTM, CDR2 ANQGSEA. The J segment lost 7 bases and the V segment lost 6 bases, leaving 18 bases of the junction unmatched. The count of this clone is one. The rearrangement uses TRBV29-1 and TRBJ2-2, with 9 bases fitting TRBD1. The sample was CD4+ or CD8+ T cells sorted from blood, taken in a trial of the OX40 agonist ivuxolimab. The TCR comes from an adult with an advanced solid tumor such as melanoma, head and neck, liver or kidney cancer. The CDR3 nucleotides read TGCAGCGTCCAGCGGAGTGGACAGGGGTTTCCGGACGGGGAGCTGTTTTTT. It is translated as CSVQRSGQGFPDGELFF.